This TCR beta chain comes out of a study of beta chain features in type 1 diabetes. Study-wide findings and caveats: Shorter templates might be favored by PCR, and equally so in patients and in controls. Shorter TCRB CDR3s, moderately but significantly so, were found in Type 1 diabetes patients in all four CD4+ subsets.

As to this clone: Its antigen remains unknown.

All of the isolated RNA was reverse transcribed, so expressed TCRB transcripts were sequenced. About 3.7 million reads on average were seen across naive, central memory and regulatory T cell samples. Sequencing was performed with immunoSEQ multiplex PCR; in TCRdb, only in-frame clones are kept and a portion is missing. The repertoire has 200,000 to 300,000 clones, around an eighth of them found once; the top ten carry more than 0.025%. The CDR3 contains 16 residues. Germline V gene data show CDR1 as SGHAT and CDR2 as FQNNGV. V lost 5 bases and J lost 9; bases outside the gene matches: 16. The chain has TRBV11-2 and TRBJ2-3; 8 nucleotides agree with TRBD2. The sample consisted of naive CD4+ T cells from blood. The sequence was obtained from a woman aged 40 to 50 in good health. The DNA for the CDR3 is TGTGCCAGCAGCCTGGCGGGGACTAGAAAGATAGGGACGCAGTATTTT. This translates into CASSLAGTRKIGTQYF.